A selection of T cell receptor beta chains follows, all from one sample in a study of shared clonotypes between healthy human individuals. Sequencing used immunoSEQ multiplex PCR; TCRdb keeps in-frame clones, though not all of them. Here the sample spans roughly 770,000 clones, 95% to 97% being singletons. Sequenced input: naive CD8+ T cells sorted from blood. The source is a man under 40 in good health. The CDR3 runs from the conserved cysteine through the conserved F or W. The D gene is left open where the match is weak. Only part of the rows carry a size: once, few, many, or a class if the clone is expanded.

TRBV7-2	NA	TRBJ2-7	NA	TGTGCCAGCAGCCCAGGAGGCTACGAGCAGTACTTC	CASSPGGYEQYF
TRBV7-9	NA	TRBJ2-7	NA	TGTGCCAGCAGCCCTAGCGCATCCTACGAGCAGTACTTC	CASSPSASYEQYF
TRBV11-2	TRBD2	TRBJ2-7	NA	TGTGCCAGCCGACTAGCGGTAAACTACGAGCAGTACTTC	CASRLAVNYEQYF
TRBV7-6	NA	TRBJ2-2	NA	TGTGCCAGCAGCTTAGATGGCACCGGGGAGCTGTTTTTT	CASSLDGTGELFF
TRBV30	NA	TRBJ2-3	NA	TGTGCCTGGAGCCCTCGAACAGATACGCAGTATTTT	CAWSPRTDTQYF
TRBV27	NA	TRBJ2-5	NA	TGTGCCAGCAGCGTCGGGGCGCCGGCGGGTGAGACCCAGTACTTC	CASSVGAPAGETQYF
TRBV23-1	NA	TRBJ2-7	NA	TGCGCCAGCAGCCTAGGCGGTCGGGTCTACGAGCAGTACTTC	CASSLGGRVYEQYF
TRBV11-2	NA	TRBJ2-3	NA	TGTGCCAGCAGCTTATTCAGGGAACAGGTGGGCACAGATACGCAGTATTTT	CASSLFREQVGTDTQYF
TRBV5-1	TRBD2	TRBJ2-4	NA	TGCGCCAGCAGCCCCCTCGGGGGACTAGGGGCCAAAAACATTCAGTACTTC	CASSPLGGLGAKNIQYF
TRBV6-5	TRBD1	TRBJ2-7	NA	TGTGCCAGCAGTTACTGGACAGGGGGCGGTGAGCAGTACTTC	CASSYWTGGGEQYF
TRBV7-9	TRBD2	TRBJ2-7	NA	TGTGCCAGCAGCTTCAAGACTAGCGGGGGTGGAACCTACTACGAGCAGTACTTC	CASSFKTSGGGTYYEQYF
TRBV27	NA	TRBJ2-5	NA	TGTGCCAGCAGGACCGTCGGGGCCCTTTTCCAAGAGCCCCAGTACTTC	CASRTVGALFQEPQYF
TRBV21-1	NA	TRBJ1-1	NA	TGTGCCAGCAGCCCACGTTTAGGGACAGGGAGCCCCACTGAAGCTTTCTTT	CASSPRLGTGSPTEAFF
TRBV4-2	TRBD2	TRBJ2-4	NA	TGTGCCAGCAGCCAAGATTATTGGAGCGGGAACGAAAACATTCAGTACTTC	CASSQDYWSGNENIQYF
TRBV27	NA	TRBJ1-5	NA	TGTGCCAGCAGTTTCCGCAGGGGTGGACAGCCCCAGCATTTT	CASSFRRGGQPQHF
TRBV29-1	NA	TRBJ2-2	NA	TGCAGCGTTGTTCCTAGTGTGAACACCGGGGAGCTGTTTTTT	CSVVPSVNTGELFF
TRBV2	TRBD2	TRBJ2-1	NA	TGTGCCAATAAATCCCCTACTAGCGGGAGCTCCTACAATGAGCAGTTCTTC	CANKSPTSGSSYNEQFF
TRBV30	NA	TRBJ2-3	NA	TGTGCCTGGAGTTGGTTAGGTGGCACAGATACGCAGTATTTT	CAWSWLGGTDTQYF
TRBV4-2	TRBD2	TRBJ2-3	NA	TGTGCCAGCAGCCAACCCCGTTCGGGAGGAAACGAGGTGGGGCGGCAGTATTTT	CASSQPRSGGNEVGRQYF
TRBV19	TRBD2	TRBJ2-3	NA	TGTGCCAGCACCCGAGGACTAGCGAGCACAGATACGCAGTATTTT	CASTRGLASTDTQYF
TRBV5-4	NA	TRBJ2-3	NA	TGTGCCAGCAGCCCACCTCGGACGGGAACCACAGATACGCAGTATTTT	CASSPPRTGTTDTQYF
TRBV11-2	NA	TRBJ2-1	NA	TGTGCCAGCAGCTTAGGGACTACCAATGAGCAGTTCTTC	CASSLGTTNEQFF
TRBV5-5	NA	TRBJ2-7	once	TGTGCCAGCAGCTATTACCAGGGGACCTACGAGCAGTACTTC	CASSYYQGTYEQYF
TRBV28	NA	TRBJ2-3	NA	TGTGCCAGCAGTTTTGGCAGGGCTAGCACAGATACGCAGTATTTT	CASSFGRASTDTQYF
TRBV7-8	NA	TRBJ1-3	NA	TGTGCCAGCAGCCGCCCGAAGGGAAGCTCTGGAAACACCATATATTTT	CASSRPKGSSGNTIYF
TRBV7-3	TRBD2	TRBJ2-3	NA	TGTGCCAGCAGCGATCTAGCGGAATACACAGATACGCAGTATTTT	CASSDLAEYTDTQYF
TRBV29-1	NA	TRBJ2-7	once	TGCAGCGTCGGACGGGACTACGAGCAGTACTTC	CSVGRDYEQYF
TRBV19	NA	TRBJ2-7	NA	TGTGCCAGTAGTATAGATCTAGCGCTGGGGCAGGACGGAGCCTACGAGCAGTACTTC	CASSIDLALGQDGAYEQYF
TRBV29-1	TRBD2	TRBJ2-2	NA	TGCAGCGCTTTGGGAGGGCCGGACACCGGGGAGCTGTTTTTT	CSALGGPDTGELFF
TRBV18	TRBD2	TRBJ2-3	NA	TGTGCCAGCTCAGGAAAGCTAGCGGGAGAATTAACAGATACGCAGTATTTT	CASSGKLAGELTDTQYF